This T cell receptor (beta chain) was profiled in a study of blood T cell repertoires in COVID-19. Study background: The United States, Italy and Spain provided the acute and convalescent COVID-19 samples. In each case, the material was cDNA or gDNA derived from T cells, B-cell-depleted T cells, or PBMCs.

In the original workflow: Amplification of reference gene primers provided the estimated nucleated cell counts. The assay was immunoSEQ multiplex PCR, and TCRdb's table has in-frame clones only and misses some. The DNA was the basis for D and trimming; V, J and clone size are from that table. This table holds more than 200,000 clones, over 65% found once. With regard to this clone: The sample carries other DNA sequences with the same CDR3.

This clonotype was obtained from a woman aged 70-85 years with active or convalescent COVID-19. The sample was peripheral blood.

The CDR3 nucleotides are TGTGCCAGCAGCCCCCGGGGGGGCGCGGGAGGAGGGGCCAATGAGCAGTTCTTC. The encoded protein is CASSPRGGAGGGANEQFF. The genes are TRBV9 and TRBJ2-1; TRBD2 matches 8 bases. V lost 4 bases to trimming and J lost 6 bases; unmatched junction nucleotides: 18. Per germline, CDR1 SGDLS and CDR2 YYNGEE. CDR3 size: 18 residues.